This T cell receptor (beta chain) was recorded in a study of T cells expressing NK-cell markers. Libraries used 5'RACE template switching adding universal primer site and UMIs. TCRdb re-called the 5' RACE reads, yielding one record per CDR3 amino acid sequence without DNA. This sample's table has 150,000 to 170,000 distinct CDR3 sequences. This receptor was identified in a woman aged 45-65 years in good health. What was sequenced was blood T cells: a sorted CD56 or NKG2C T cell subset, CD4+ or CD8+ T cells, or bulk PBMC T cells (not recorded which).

This CDR3 reads CASSLAASYPAGGDNEQFF. This rearrangement joins TRBV5-1 to TRBJ2-1; the D call of TRBD2 rests on TCRdb alone, since no DNA is present to check it. Germline CDR1 and CDR2: SGHRS and YFSETQ. The CDR3 covers 19 residues.